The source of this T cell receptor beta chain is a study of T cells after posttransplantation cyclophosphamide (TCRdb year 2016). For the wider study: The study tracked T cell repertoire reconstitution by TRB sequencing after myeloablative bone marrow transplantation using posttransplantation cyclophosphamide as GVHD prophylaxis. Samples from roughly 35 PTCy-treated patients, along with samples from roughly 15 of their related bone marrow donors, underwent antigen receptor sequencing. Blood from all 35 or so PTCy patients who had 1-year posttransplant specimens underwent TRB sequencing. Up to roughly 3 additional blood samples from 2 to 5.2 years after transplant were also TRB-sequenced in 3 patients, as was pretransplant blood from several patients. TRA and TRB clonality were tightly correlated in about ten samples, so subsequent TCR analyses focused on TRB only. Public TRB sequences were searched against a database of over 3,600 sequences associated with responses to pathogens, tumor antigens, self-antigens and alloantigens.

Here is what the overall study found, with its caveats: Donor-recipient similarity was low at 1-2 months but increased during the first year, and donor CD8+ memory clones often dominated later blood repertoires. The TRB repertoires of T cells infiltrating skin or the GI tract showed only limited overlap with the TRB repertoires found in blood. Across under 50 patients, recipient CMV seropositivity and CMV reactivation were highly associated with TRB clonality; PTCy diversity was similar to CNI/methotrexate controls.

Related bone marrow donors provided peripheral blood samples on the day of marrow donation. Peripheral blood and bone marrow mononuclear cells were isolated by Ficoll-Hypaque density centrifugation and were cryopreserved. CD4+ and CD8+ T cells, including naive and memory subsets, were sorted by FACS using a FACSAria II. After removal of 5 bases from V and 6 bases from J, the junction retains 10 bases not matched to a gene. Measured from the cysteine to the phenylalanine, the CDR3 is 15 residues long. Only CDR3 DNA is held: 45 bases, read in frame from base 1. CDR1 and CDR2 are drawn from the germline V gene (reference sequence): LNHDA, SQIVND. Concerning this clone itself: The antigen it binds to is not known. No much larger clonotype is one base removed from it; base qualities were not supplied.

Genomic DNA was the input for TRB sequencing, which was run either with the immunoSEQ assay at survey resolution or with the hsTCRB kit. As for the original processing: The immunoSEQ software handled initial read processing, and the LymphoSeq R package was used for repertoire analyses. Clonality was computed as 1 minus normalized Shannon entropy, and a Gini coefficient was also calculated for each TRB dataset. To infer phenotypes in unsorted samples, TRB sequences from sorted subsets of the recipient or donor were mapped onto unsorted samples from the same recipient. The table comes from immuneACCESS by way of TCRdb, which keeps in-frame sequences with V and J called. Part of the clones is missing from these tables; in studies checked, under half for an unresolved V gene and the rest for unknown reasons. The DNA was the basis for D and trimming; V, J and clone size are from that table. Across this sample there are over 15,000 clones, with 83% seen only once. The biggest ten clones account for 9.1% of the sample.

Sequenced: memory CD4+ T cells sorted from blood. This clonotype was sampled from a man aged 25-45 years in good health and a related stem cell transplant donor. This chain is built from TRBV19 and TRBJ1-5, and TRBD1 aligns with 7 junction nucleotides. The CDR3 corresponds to CASSVQGSGVQPQHF. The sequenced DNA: TGTGCCAGTAGTGTACAGGGGTCAGGGGTTCAGCCCCAGCATTTT.